This TCR beta chain was sequenced in a study of T cell responses to AZD1222 COVID-19 vaccine. Produced via immunoSEQ multiplex PCR; TCRdb's table is partial and in-frame only. The sample holds about 69,000 clones; about nine tenths are singletons and the top ten take 2% to 2.5%. The CDR3 is 14 amino acids. V was trimmed by 0 bases and J by 8 bases, leaving 10 bases between them. Germline-derived CDR1 and CDR2 are LGHNA and YNFKEQ. The source is an adult in good health. The sequencing here drew on peripheral blood, taken on day 0 of AZD1222 vaccination. This chain uses TRBV4-2 with TRBJ1-4; no clear D gene. The DNA of the CDR3 is TGTGCCAGCAGCCAAGAGTCTTCGGGCGAAAAACTGTTTTTT. Encoded protein: CASSQESSGEKLFF.